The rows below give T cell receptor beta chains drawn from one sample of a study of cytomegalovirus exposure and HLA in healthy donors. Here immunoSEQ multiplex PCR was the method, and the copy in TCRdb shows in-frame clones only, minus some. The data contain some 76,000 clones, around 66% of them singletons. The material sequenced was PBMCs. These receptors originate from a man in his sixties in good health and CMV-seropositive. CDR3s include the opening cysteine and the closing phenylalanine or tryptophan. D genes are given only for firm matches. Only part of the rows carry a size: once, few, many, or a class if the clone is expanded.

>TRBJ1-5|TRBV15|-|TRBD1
CATSRGQEAQPQHF
TGTGCCACCAGCAGGGGACAGGAGGCGCAGCCCCAGCATTTT
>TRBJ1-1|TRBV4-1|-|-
CASSQVKAGNTEAFF
TGCGCCAGCAGCCAAGTCAAGGCGGGGAACACTGAAGCTTTCTTT
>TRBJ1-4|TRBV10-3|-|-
CARKRGGEGEKLFF
TGTGCCAGGAAGCGTGGGGGCGAAGGTGAAAAACTGTTTTTT
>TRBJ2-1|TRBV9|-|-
CASSVEIEGGEQFF
TGTGCCAGCAGCGTAGAGATTGAGGGCGGTGAGCAGTTCTTC
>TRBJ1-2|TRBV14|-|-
CASSQELGWVGGYTF
TGTGCCAGCAGCCAAGAACTGGGCTGGGTTGGTGGCTACACCTTC
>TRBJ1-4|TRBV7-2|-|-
CASSLARFTEVFF
TGTGCCAGCAGCTTAGCCAGATTCACCGAGGTGTTTTTT
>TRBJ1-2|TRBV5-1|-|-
CASSFSSDTYGYTF
TGCGCCAGCAGCTTTTCCTCGGACACATATGGCTACACCTTC
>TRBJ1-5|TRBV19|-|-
CASSIAGPGNQPQHF
TGTGCCAGTAGTATAGCGGGCCCAGGGAATCAGCCCCAGCATTTT
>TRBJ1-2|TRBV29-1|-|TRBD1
CSVGEQGAGGYTF
TGCAGCGTTGGCGAACAGGGGGCGGGGGGCTACACCTTC
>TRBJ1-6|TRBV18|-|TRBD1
CASSPGQGGSPLHF
TGTGCCAGCTCACCAGGACAGGGGGGATCACCCCTCCACTTT
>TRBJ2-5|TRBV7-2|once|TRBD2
CASSLGLAGPQETQYF
TGTGCCAGCAGCTTAGGGCTAGCGGGACCACAAGAGACCCAGTACTTC
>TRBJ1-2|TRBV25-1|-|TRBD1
CASSESPSGGSGYTF
TGTGCCAGCAGTGAGTCACCCTCAGGGGGCAGCGGCTACACCTTC
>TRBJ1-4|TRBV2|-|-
CASSARGYNEKLFF
TGTGCCAGCAGTGCAAGGGGTTATAATGAAAAACTGTTTTTT
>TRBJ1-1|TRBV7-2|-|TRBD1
CASSFTGGGNTEAFF
TGTGCCAGCAGCTTTACAGGGGGTGGGAACACTGAAGCTTTCTTT
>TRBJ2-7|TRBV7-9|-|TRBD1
CASSLGQGDYEQYF
TGTGCCAGCAGCCTAGGACAGGGAGACTACGAGCAGTACTTC
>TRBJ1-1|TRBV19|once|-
CASSTGQWATTEAFF
TGTGCCAGTAGCACTGGACAGTGGGCGACCACTGAAGCTTTCTTT
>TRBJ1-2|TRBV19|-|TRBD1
CASSFPGTGSNYGYTF
TGTGCCAGTAGTTTCCCCGGGACAGGGTCCAACTATGGCTACACCTTC
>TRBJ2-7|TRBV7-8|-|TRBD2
CASSLVTGTSESYEQYF
TGTGCCAGCAGCTTAGTCACCGGGACTAGCGAGAGCTACGAGCAGTACTTC
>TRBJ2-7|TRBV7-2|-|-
CASSQVRGISYEQYF
TGTGCCAGCAGCCAGGTGAGGGGGATCTCCTACGAGCAGTACTTC
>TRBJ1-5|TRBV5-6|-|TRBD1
CASTQGGNQPQHF
TGTGCCAGCACCCAGGGGGGCAATCAGCCCCAGCATTTT
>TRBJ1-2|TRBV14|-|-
CASSQVPGLGYGYTF
TGTGCCAGCAGCCAAGTTCCGGGGTTGGGCTATGGCTACACCTTC
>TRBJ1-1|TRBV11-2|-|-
CASSSRQDTEAFF
TGTGCCAGCAGCTCCCGACAAGACACTGAAGCTTTCTTT
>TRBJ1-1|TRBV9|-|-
CASSETGLVNTEAFF
TGTGCCAGCAGCGAAACAGGCCTGGTGAACACTGAAGCTTTCTTT
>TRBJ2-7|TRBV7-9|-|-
CASSLGAGFSSLYEQYF
TGTGCCAGCAGCTTAGGGGCGGGGTTCTCTTCCCTCTACGAGCAGTACTTC
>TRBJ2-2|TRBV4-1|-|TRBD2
CASSQAGGTGGAGELFF
TGCGCCAGCAGCCAAGCTGGGGGGACGGGAGGGGCCGGGGAGCTGTTTTTT
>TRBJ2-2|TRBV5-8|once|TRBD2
CASSAREDPGELFF
TGTGCCAGCAGCGCCCGGGAGGACCCCGGGGAGCTGTTTTTT
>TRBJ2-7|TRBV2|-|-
CASSGDTGITSYEQYF
TGTGCCAGCTCTGGGGATACAGGGATCACGTCCTACGAGCAGTACTTC
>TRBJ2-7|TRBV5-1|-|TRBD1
CASTLIDRGNGEQYF
TGCGCCAGCACTCTTATCGACAGGGGCAATGGCGAGCAGTACTTC
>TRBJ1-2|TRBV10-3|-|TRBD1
CAISESSILRGRGGDYGYTF
TGTGCCATCAGTGAGTCCTCCATCCTCAGGGGGCGGGGTGGCGACTACGGCTACACCTTC
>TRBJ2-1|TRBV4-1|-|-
CASSRYPDGEQFF
TGCGCCAGCAGCCGATACCCTGACGGGGAGCAGTTCTTC
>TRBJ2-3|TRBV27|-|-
CASSFLPSTDTQYF
TGTGCCAGCAGTTTTCTCCCTAGCACAGATACGCAGTATTTT
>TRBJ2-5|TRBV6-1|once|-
CASFTGSQETQYF
TGTGCCAGTTTCACAGGGAGCCAAGAGACCCAGTACTTC
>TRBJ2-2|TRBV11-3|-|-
CASSSVGGTGELFF
TGTGCCAGCAGCTCCGTTGGAGGCACCGGGGAGCTGTTTTTT
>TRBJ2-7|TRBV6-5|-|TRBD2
CASSYLAASYEQYF
TGTGCCAGCAGTTACCTAGCGGCCTCCTACGAGCAGTACTTC
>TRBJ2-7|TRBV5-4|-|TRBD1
CASMGGQGALEQYF
TGTGCCAGCATGGGGGGACAGGGGGCCCTCGAGCAGTACTTC
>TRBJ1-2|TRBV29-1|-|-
CSVVRGTGYTF
TGCAGCGTTGTCAGGGGCACTGGCTACACCTTC
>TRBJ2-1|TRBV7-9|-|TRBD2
CASSSSGGEQFF
TGTGCCAGCAGCTCTAGCGGGGGTGAGCAGTTCTTC
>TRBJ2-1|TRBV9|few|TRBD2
CASSVGSSGGFNEQFF
TGTGCCAGCAGCGTAGGGTCGAGCGGGGGGTTCAATGAGCAGTTCTTC
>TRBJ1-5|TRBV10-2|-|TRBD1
CASSDRDRHQEPQHF
TGCGCCAGCAGCGACAGGGACCGGCATCAGGAGCCCCAGCATTTT
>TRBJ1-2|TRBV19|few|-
CASSPPLVASMNYGYTF
TGTGCCAGTAGCCCCCCCTTGGTAGCGAGTATGAACTATGGCTACACCTTC
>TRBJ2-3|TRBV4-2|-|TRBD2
CASSQTWTSGETTDTQYF
TGTGCCAGCAGCCAGACCTGGACTAGCGGGGAAACCACAGATACGCAGTATTTT
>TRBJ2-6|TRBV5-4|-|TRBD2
CASSLGLAGRSGANVLTF
TGTGCCAGCAGCTTGGGGCTAGCGGGGCGCTCTGGGGCCAACGTCCTGACTTTC
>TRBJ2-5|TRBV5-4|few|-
CASRSVYEVETQYF
TGTGCCAGCAGGTCCGTTTACGAGGTCGAGACCCAGTACTTC
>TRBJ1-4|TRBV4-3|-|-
CASSQVRETTNEKLFF
TGCGCCAGCAGCCAAGTACGAGAGACAACTAATGAAAAACTGTTTTTT
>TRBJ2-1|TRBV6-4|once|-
CASSESRGTRTFF
TGTGCCAGCAGTGAATCCAGGGGGACTAGGACATTCTTC
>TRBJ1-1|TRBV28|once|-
CASSLIRGNTEAFF
TGTGCCAGCAGTTTGATTAGGGGGAACACTGAAGCTTTCTTT
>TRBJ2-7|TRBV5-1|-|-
CASSTPTEQSEQYF
TGCGCCAGCAGCACACCGACAGAGCAGAGCGAGCAGTACTTC
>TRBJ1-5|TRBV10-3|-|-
CAISESRGGSNQPQHF
TGTGCCATCAGTGAGTCGAGGGGGGGTAGCAATCAGCCCCAGCATTTT
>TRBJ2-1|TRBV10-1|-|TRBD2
CASSESSGSSYNEQFF
TGCGCCAGCAGTGAGTCCAGCGGGAGCTCCTACAATGAGCAGTTCTTC
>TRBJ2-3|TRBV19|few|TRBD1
CASSTGQARDTQYF
TGTGCCAGTAGTACCGGACAGGCACGAGATACGCAGTATTTT
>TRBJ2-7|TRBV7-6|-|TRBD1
CASSFGQGGEQYF
TGTGCCAGCAGTTTCGGACAGGGGGGCGAGCAGTACTTC
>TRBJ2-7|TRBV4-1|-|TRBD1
CASSLTGGFEQYF
TGCGCCAGCAGCCTGACAGGGGGCTTCGAGCAGTACTTC